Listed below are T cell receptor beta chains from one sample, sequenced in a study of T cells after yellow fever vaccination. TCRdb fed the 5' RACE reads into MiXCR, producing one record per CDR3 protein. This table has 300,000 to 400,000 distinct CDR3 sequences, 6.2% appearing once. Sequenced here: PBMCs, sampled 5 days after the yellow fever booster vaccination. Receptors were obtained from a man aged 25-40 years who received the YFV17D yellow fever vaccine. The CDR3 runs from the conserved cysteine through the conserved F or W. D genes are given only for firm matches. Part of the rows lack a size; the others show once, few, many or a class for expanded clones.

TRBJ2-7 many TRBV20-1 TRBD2 CSARESSGKFLGYEQYF TGCAGTGCTAGAGAATCTAGCGGAAAGTTCCTTGGTTACGAGCAGTACTTC
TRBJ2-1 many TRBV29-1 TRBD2 CSVTRLAGAGEQFF TGCAGCGTCACGAGACTAGCGGGAGCTGGTGAGCAGTTCTTC
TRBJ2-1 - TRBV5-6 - CASSLRPRPTANEQFF TGTGCCAGCAGCCTGAGGCCCCGGCCCACGGCTAATGAGCAGTTCTTC
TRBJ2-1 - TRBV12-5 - CASAPSGSREQFF TGTGCTAGTGCTCCCAGTGGATCTCGGGAGCAGTTCTTC
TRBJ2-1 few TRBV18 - CASPLSQHDEQFF TGTGCCAGCCCGCTGTCCCAACACGATGAGCAGTTCTTC
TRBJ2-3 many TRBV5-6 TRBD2 CASIRGGGGDTQYF TGTGCCAGCATCCGGGGGGGTGGCGGAGATACGCAGTATTTT
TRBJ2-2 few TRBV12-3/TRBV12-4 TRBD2 CASSHQRGNTGELFF TGTGCCAGCAGTCATCAGCGGGGAAACACCGGGGAGCTGTTTTTT
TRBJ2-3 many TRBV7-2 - CASSHSGTSSTDTQYF TGTGCCAGCAGCCACTCAGGGACTTCCAGCACAGATACGCAGTATTTT
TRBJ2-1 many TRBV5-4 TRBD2 CASSGGLAEPNEQFF TGTGCCAGCAGCGGGGGACTAGCGGAACCTAATGAGCAGTTCTTC
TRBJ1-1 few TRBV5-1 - CASSLKGTEAFF TGCGCCAGCAGCTTGAAAGGGACTGAAGCTTTCTTT
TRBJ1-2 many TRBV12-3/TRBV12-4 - CASRPTTTGSGYTF TGTGCCAGCAGACCCACGACCACGGGGTCCGGCTACACCTTC
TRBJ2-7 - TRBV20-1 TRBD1 CSARDSPDYEQYF TGCAGTGCTCGGGACAGCCCCGACTACGAGCAGTACTTC
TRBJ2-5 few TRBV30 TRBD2 CAWRGGTSMSETQYF TGTGCCTGGAGAGGTGGGACTAGCATGTCGGAGACCCAGTACTTC
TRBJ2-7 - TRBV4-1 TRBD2 CASSQVQASGVSSYEQYF TGCGCCAGCAGCCAAGTTCAGGCTAGCGGGGTTAGCTCCTACGAGCAGTACTTC
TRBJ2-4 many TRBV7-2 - CASSTLAKNIQYF TGTGCCAGCAGCACACTAGCCAAAAACATTCAGTACTTC
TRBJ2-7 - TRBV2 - CASNRVSYEQYF TGTGCCAGCAACAGGGTTTCCTACGAGCAGTACTTC